This TCR beta chain was captured by sequencing in a study of blood T cell repertoires in COVID-19. The V gene's germline CDR1 is KGHSY and CDR2 FQNENV. V was trimmed by 3 bases and J by 0 bases, leaving 11 bases between them. There are 15 residues in the CDR3. Repertoires were generated with immunoSEQ multiplex PCR, while TCRdb's copy carries only in-frame clones and drops some. The table shows 100,000 to 150,000 clones, with roughly 89% occurring only once. The origin of this receptor is a man aged 60-69 years with COVID-19, enrolled during active disease. The V gene is TRBV16, the J gene TRBJ1-1, with D perhaps matching TRBD1 (6 bases). The sample consisted of peripheral blood. The CDR3 spells CASSHLTGMNTEAFF. DNA of the CDR3: TGTGCCAGCAGCCACTTGACAGGAATGAACACTGAAGCTTTCTTT.